This T cell receptor beta chain was sequenced for a study of T-cell reconstitution after alpha-beta-depleted transplantation in children. Trimming took 0 bases from V and 11 from J, leaving 16 bases between them. CDR1 LGHDT and CDR2 YNNKEL come from the germline V gene (reference sequence). The CDR3 loop spans 14 amino acids. This clonotype has a handful of counts. Unique molecular identifiers were built into the TCRbeta library. TCRdb re-called the PCR reads through MiXCR, storing one row per CDR3 protein. The table lists hundreds of thousands of distinct CDR3 sequences, more than 9% of them singletons.

This chain uses TRBV3-1 with TRBJ1-1, with a weak D call TRBD1 (5 bases). This sample comprised PBMCs from the stem cell graft donor, obtained from the stem cell graft. The receptor was derived from a human donor who donated a stem cell graft to a child with acute myeloid leukemia. The CDR3 nucleotides read TGTGCCAGCAGCCAAGATGGGAGACAGATGGGTGCTTTCTTT. Protein product: CASSQDGRQMGAFF.